The rows below give T cell receptor beta chains drawn from one sample of a study of blood T cell repertoires in COVID-19. The repertoire was sequenced with immunoSEQ multiplex PCR; TCRdb's copy has only in-frame clones and lacks some. The sample gives around 94,000 clones, over 65% of which show up once; around 4.3% is in the top ten. Sequenced material: peripheral blood. The source is a human donor in a cohort sampled during active COVID-19. CDR3s include the opening cysteine and the closing phenylalanine or tryptophan. The D gene is left open where the match is weak. A row's size may be missing; if present it is once, few, many or a size class.

j_call clone_size d_call v_call cdr3_nt cdr3_aa
TRBJ2-1 once TRBD1 TRBV6-5 TGTGCCAGCAGCCTGCAGGGGGCGCTAAGCAATGAGCAGTTCTTC CASSLQGALSNEQFF
TRBJ2-1 - TRBD1 TRBV19 TGTGCCAGTAGTCCGGGACAGGGTCTCAATGAGCAGTTCTTC CASSPGQGLNEQFF
TRBJ2-7 - TRBD2 TRBV11-2 TGTGCCAGCAGAAAACTCGGGGGGAGGACCTCCTACGAGCAGTACTTC CASRKLGGRTSYEQYF
TRBJ2-7 - TRBD2 TRBV4-2 TGTGCCAGCAGCCAAGCCCTAGCGGGGGGCCCTAGCTCCTACGAGCAGTACTTC CASSQALAGGPSSYEQYF
TRBJ2-1 - - TRBV7-9 TGTGCCAGCAGCCCTCGCTCCTACAATGAGCAGTTCTTC CASSPRSYNEQFF
TRBJ2-5 - TRBD1 TRBV24-1 TGTGCCACCAGTGATTACAGGGGTACCCAGTACTTC CATSDYRGTQYF
TRBJ2-7 - - TRBV18 TGTGCCAGCTCACCAGGGCAGGTTTACGAGCAGTACTTC CASSPGQVYEQYF
TRBJ1-3 - TRBD1 TRBV6-6 TGTGCCAGCAGTTACTCGAGGACAGGGGAGGAAAACACCATATATTTT CASSYSRTGEENTIYF
TRBJ2-7 few - TRBV5-1 TGCGCCAGCAGCTTGATCGGCTACGAGCAGTACTTC CASSLIGYEQYF
TRBJ2-7 - - TRBV7-8 TGTGCCAGCAGTCTAGGAGGGGGCGCGGGCTCCTACGAGCAGTACTTC CASSLGGGAGSYEQYF
TRBJ1-1 - TRBD1 TRBV7-9 TGTGCCAGCAGCTTTCCGACAGGGAGACCGATGAACACTGAAGCTTTCTTT CASSFPTGRPMNTEAFF
TRBJ2-6 - TRBD1 TRBV10-3 TGTGCCATCAGTGAGGGACAGGCTCGTGGCTTCGTCCTGACTTTC CAISEGQARGFVLTF
TRBJ1-2 - - TRBV5-5 TGTGCCAGCAGCTTGCCGCAGGGTAACTATGGCTACACCTTC CASSLPQGNYGYTF
TRBJ2-3 - - TRBV28 TGTGCCAGCACCGACAAGGCAGGGGCGGGAGATACGCAGTATTTT CASTDKAGAGDTQYF
TRBJ2-2 - - TRBV12-3/TRBV12-4 TGTGCCAGCAACCCGACTGGTGCCGGGGAGCTGTTTTTT CASNPTGAGELFF